A single sample gave rise to the 20 T cell receptor beta chains below, sequenced in a study of blood T cell repertoires in COVID-19. Produced via immunoSEQ multiplex PCR; TCRdb's table is partial and in-frame only. The sample has roughly 50,000 clones, approximately 84% seen once. The sample taken for sequencing was peripheral blood. The receptors were sampled from a human donor in a cohort sampled during active COVID-19.

The chain has TRBV3-1 (or the pseudogene TRBV3-2) and TRBJ2-7; 10 bases are a match to TRBD2. The CDR3 loop spans 17 amino acids. With V trimmed by 0 bases and J by 1 base, 6 bases remained unmatched. Per the germline V gene, CDR1 is LGHDT and CDR2 is YNNKEL (reference sequence). CDR3: CASSQDFELAGSYEQYF. The CDR3 region has the DNA TGTGCCAGCAGCCAAGATTTCGAACTAGCGGGATCCTACGAGCAGTACTTC.

CDR3 sequence (DNA): TGTGCCAGCAGTTTACACCCGGGACAGGGGGCAAACGAGCAGTACTTC. As protein: CASSLHPGQGANEQYF. The chain is built from TRBV28 and TRBJ2-7; 12 bases are a match to TRBD1. CDR3 size: 16 residues. With 2 bases clipped from V and 5 bases from J, the junction kept 7 bases outside the gene matches. Germline-derived CDR1 and CDR2 are MDHEN and SYDVKM. Looking up the rest from reference TRBV28 and TRBJ2-7 gives the full variable domain: DVKVTQSSRYLVKRTGEKVFLECVQDMDHENMFWYRQDPGLGLRLIYFSYDVKMKEKGDIPEGYSVSREKKERFSLILESASTNQTSMYLCASSLHPGQGANEQYFGPGTRLTVT.

V is TRBV5-1 and J is TRBJ2-1, with 12 nucleotides matching TRBD1. Losses at the gene ends were 4 bases for V and 8 bases for J; bases not matched to a gene: 7. Germline CDR1 reads SGHRS; CDR2 reads YFSETQ. There are 15 residues in the CDR3. In DNA form, the CDR3 reads TGCGCCAGCAGCCTGGGACAGGGGGCCATCGATGAGCAGTTCTTC. It is translated as CASSLGQGAIDEQFF. Variable domain in full (rest from reference TRBV5-1 and TRBJ2-1): KAGVTQTPRYLIKTRGQQVTLSCSPISGHRSVSWYQQTPGQGLQFLFEYFSETQRNKGNFPGRFSGRQFSNSRSEMNVSTLELGDSALYLCASSLGQGAIDEQFFGPGTRLTVL.

The chain has TRBV27 and TRBJ2-7; weak D call: TRBD1 (6 bases). CDR3 size: 15 residues. Per the germline V gene, CDR1 is MNHEY and CDR2 is SMNVEV (reference sequence). Trimming removed 5 bases at V and 2 bases at J, with 16 bases between. DNA for the CDR3: TGTGCCAGCAGTCTATACAGGGCTGGCCCCTACGAGCAGTACTTC. Translated, it gives CASSLYRAGPYEQYF.

The V call is TRBV2, the J call TRBJ1-2; TRBD1 aligns across 11 bases. This CDR3 has 16 residues. The V gene's germline CDR1 is SNHLY and CDR2 FYNNEI. After removal of 4 bases from V and 4 bases from J, the junction contained 8 bases not matched to a gene. CDR3 in DNA: TGTGCCAGCAGTGTCGGGACAGGGGGTAATTCCTATGGCTACACCTTC. Residues: CASSVGTGGNSYGYTF.

J is TRBJ2-5 and V is TRBV5-1, with D maybe TRBD1 (6 bases). The CDR3 runs 19 residues. V was trimmed by 0 bases and J by 2 bases, leaving 23 bases between them. Germline-derived CDR1 and CDR2 are SGHRS and YFSETQ. CDR3 loop: CASSLGGPAGDIRQETQYF. CDR3 bases: TGCGCCAGCAGCTTGGGGGGACCCGCCGGGGACATTAGACAAGAGACCCAGTACTTC.

The CDR3 reads CASSYLRGTAYEQYF. CDR3 coding DNA: TGTGCCAGCAGTTATTTGAGGGGGACGGCCTACGAGCAGTACTTC. The chain uses TRBV6-5 and TRBJ2-7; maybe TRBD1 (6 bases). Germline-derived CDR1 and CDR2 are MNHEY and SVGAGI. The CDR3 sequence is 15 residues long. V was trimmed by 3 bases and J by 2 bases, leaving 14 bases between them.

This clone appeared a single time. This chain uses TRBV2 with TRBJ2-1; 12 bases are shared with TRBD2. Unmatched junction bases numbered 7, after V lost 0 bases and J lost 4 bases. Per germline, CDR1 SNHLY and CDR2 FYNNEI. The CDR3 sequence is 18 residues long. The CDR3 here is CASSEALRLAGGYNEQFF. CDR3 DNA sequence: TGTGCCAGCAGTGAAGCGCTTCGGCTAGCGGGAGGGTACAATGAGCAGTTCTTC.

The chain is built from TRBV7-2 and TRBJ2-7, with TRBD2 matching 7 bases. The CDR3 contains 13 residues. Unmatched junction bases numbered 5, after V lost 6 bases and J lost 3 bases. Per the germline V gene, CDR1 is SGHTA and CDR2 is FQGNSA. The CDR3 nucleotides are TGTGCCAGCAGTTTGGGGGGGGTCTACGAGCAGTACTTC. Encoded protein: CASSLGGVYEQYF.

The genes are TRBV5-1 and TRBJ2-1; 7 bases are shared with TRBD1. V lost 4 bases and J lost 2; bases outside the gene matches: 9. Germline CDR1 SGHRS, CDR2 YFSETQ. The CDR3 contains 16 residues. The CDR3 loop is CASSPTTTGTYNEQFF. CDR3 DNA: TGCGCCAGCAGCCCCACGACGACAGGGACCTACAATGAGCAGTTCTTC.

The chain carries TRBV12-3 or TRBV12-4 and TRBJ2-7; TRBD1 agrees at 7 bases. The CDR3 runs to 12 residues. Germline trimming cut 3 bases from V and 6 bases from J; bases unmatched to any gene: 2. This CDR3 reads CASSLRGPEQYF. CDR3 coding DNA: TGTGCCAGCAGTTTGAGGGGGCCCGAGCAGTACTTC.

The chain carries TRBV24-1 and TRBJ2-1; no definite D call. From germline, CDR1 is KGHDR and CDR2 SFDVKD. The length of the CDR3 is 11 residues. V gave up 3 bases and J gave up 7 bases, with 3 bases separating them. CDR3 nucleotides: TGTGCCACCAGTGATCGGAATGAGCAGTTCTTC. It specifies CATSDRNEQFF.

The chain couples TRBV28 to TRBJ2-3; D is unresolved. The CDR3 consists of 15 residues. The V end was cut by 2 bases, the J end by 0 bases, with 9 bases between. In germline, CDR1 is MDHEN, CDR2 SYDVKM. The CDR3 loop reads CASSLPTTSTDTQYF. CDR3 DNA sequence: TGTGCCAGCAGTTTACCTACGACTAGCACAGATACGCAGTATTTT.

This chain links TRBV5-1 with TRBJ1-5, with 8 bases fitting TRBD1. The V gene end was trimmed by 4 bases and the J gene end by 5 bases; junction bases not matched to a gene: 5. The germline V gene has CDR1 SGHRS and CDR2 YFSETQ. The CDR3 runs to 14 residues. This CDR3 is CASSPDRGDQPQHF. The CDR3 DNA follows: TGCGCCAGCAGCCCAGACAGGGGCGATCAGCCCCAGCATTTT.

This chain uses TRBV7-2 with TRBJ2-1; 11 bases line up with TRBD2. The trim removed 5 bases at V and 9 bases at J, leaving 9 bases unmatched. Germline-derived CDR1 and CDR2 are SGHTA and FQGNSA. CDR3 size: 15 residues. CDR3 amino acids: CASSPVAGGPLEQFF. The DNA for the CDR3 is TGTGCCAGCAGCCCCGTAGCGGGAGGGCCCCTTGAGCAGTTCTTC.

The chain is built from TRBV3-1 (or the pseudogene TRBV3-2) and TRBJ2-5, with D possibly being TRBD1 (6 bases). The CDR3 totals 14 residues. The germline V and J ends were trimmed by 3 bases and 2 bases, with 10 bases remaining between them. Germline loops: CDR1 LGHDT, CDR2 YNNKEL (reference sequence). DNA for the CDR3: TGTGCCAGCAGCCATCTCCAGGGGCAAGAGACCCAGTACTTC. Its translation is CASSHLQGQETQYF.

This clone was seen only a few times. The genes are TRBV6-2 or TRBV6-3 and TRBJ2-7; 7 nucleotides line up with TRBD1. There are 14 residues in the CDR3. Germline trimming cut 2 bases from V and 1 base from J; bases unmatched to any gene: 2. Germline assignment: CDR1 MNHEY and CDR2 SVGEGT. The CDR3 loop reads CASSYVGQSYEQYF. The CDR3 DNA follows: TGTGCCAGCAGTTACGTGGGACAGTCCTACGAGCAGTACTTC.

This clone was picked up a small number of times. The chain recombines TRBV5-8 with TRBJ1-1; D remains ambiguous. This CDR3 comprises 16 residues. V lost 3 bases, J lost 1 base, and 16 bases lay in between. CDR1 SGHTS and CDR2 YDEGEE come from the germline V gene. CDR3 sequence: CASSSSGWLKNTEAFF. In nucleotides, the CDR3 is TGTGCCAGCAGCTCCTCGGGGTGGCTCAAGAACACTGAAGCTTTCTTT.

DNA of the CDR3: TGTGCCAGCAGTTCTGGACTAGCGGGAGCCGAGCAGTACTTC. This translates into CASSSGLAGAEQYF. The V gene is TRBV28, the J gene TRBJ2-7; 13 positions match TRBD2. The CDR3 spans 14 residues. The germline gives CDR1 MDHEN, CDR2 SYDVKM. After removal of 4 bases from V and 6 bases from J, the junction contained 3 bases not matched to a gene.

The gene calls are TRBV28 and TRBJ2-1; 8 bases line up with TRBD2. Germline V gene data show CDR1 as MDHEN and CDR2 as SYDVKM. CDR3 length: 13 amino acids. V was clipped by 7 bases and J by 9 bases; unmatched bases: 8. The CDR3 sequence: CASISGSLGEQFF. The CDR3 DNA is TGTGCCAGCATCAGCGGGAGTCTTGGTGAGCAGTTCTTC.